Sequencing of this T cell receptor (beta chain) was carried out in a study of tumor-infiltrating lymphocytes in primary liver carcinoma. The overall study: Roughly 3.65 to 8 million productive TCRbeta reads were obtained per sample, with similar numbers across tissue types. Study-wide points: Significantly greater top-250-clone fractions characterized tumors relative to blood (p = 0.039). Lesser overlap characterized tumor-adjacent and tumor-blood pairs relative to tumor region pairs.

For this clonotype: The antigen is undetermined. A read error may account for a junction end that differs from germline.

From approximately 490 ng total RNA, TCR beta cDNA was generated with a primer in the constant region. Library construction for TCR beta comprised three nested multiplex PCR rounds performed with slightly modified ARM-PCR. TRBV1-TRBV30 forward primers paired with a C-beta reverse primer were used in the first two PCR rounds, which ran roughly 10 cycles each. TCRdb reprocessed the multiplex PCR reads via MiXCR and lists one record per CDR3 protein. This sample has 100,000 or so distinct CDR3 sequences; 80% to 85% occur once, and the top ten carry approximately 20%. Each 20-30 mg portion of unsorted bulk tissue served as the source for co-extraction of RNA and DNA. Every patient in the cohort had a primary liver carcinoma. That carcinoma was treated by surgical resection. Germline-derived CDR1 and CDR2 are WSHSY and SAAADI. This CDR3 is built from 12 residues.

The TCR originated in a man between 35 and 55 years old with primary liver carcinoma and hepatitis B virus infection. The specimen was liver tumor tissue from sampling region 3. Subset of the sample: tumor region T3, left-lateral pole. This chain uses TRBV10-2 with TRBJ2-1; perhaps D is TRBD1 or TRBD2 (5 bases each). The CDR3: CASGVSTRGQGF. The DNA of the CDR3 is TGCGCCAGCGGTGTGTCGACTCGGGGTCAGGGCTTC.